This T cell receptor beta chain originates from a study of Graves' ophthalmopathy and Graves' hyperthyroidism. Study in general: Upon initial diagnosis and before any treatment, peripheral blood was collected.

Clinical symptoms, serum thyroxine, TRAb, thyroid ultrasound and orbital computed tomography determined diagnosis. Points from the study as a whole: The study's model predicted ophthalmopathy progression at around 70% sensitivity and approximately 78% specificity. Stable hyperthyroidism and ophthalmopathy were told apart by a 13-signature model, which achieved around 88% sensitivity and 81.08% specificity.

This clonotype has at least ten counts. Its specificity is not known. Amplifying from RNA transcripts, the study obtained TCR beta CDR3 regions. HTBI primers were used in a first-round RT-PCR, which preceded a second-round multiplex PCR. TCRdb reprocessed the multiplex PCR reads with MiXCR, giving one entry per CDR3 protein. Of almost 750,000 distinct CDR3 sequences listed, 40% are singletons. The TCR was taken from an adult man with Graves' ophthalmopathy. Sequencing was done on a sample of peripheral blood.

CDR3 loop: CASSLDRVYEQYF. The CDR3 coding sequence is TGTGCCAGCAGCTTAGATAGGGTATACGAGCAGTACTTC. This chain links TRBV11-2 with TRBJ2-7; D unresolved. Germline V lookup: CDR1 SGHAT, CDR2 FQNNGV. The V end lost 0 bases, the J end lost 4 bases, and 7 bases lay between the germline ends. CDR3 length: 13 residues.